Shown below are 23 T cell receptor beta chains from a single sample sequenced in a study of blood T cell repertoires in COVID-19 (dated by TCRdb to about 2020). Libraries were prepared through the immunoSEQ multiplex PCR assay. TCRdb carries this immuneACCESS record with in-frame sequences only. Its versions omit some clonotypes, under half of them owing to an unresolved V gene in the studies checked, with the rest unexplained. Here the sample has about 400,000 clones; around nine tenths occur a single time. The top ten clonotypes cover around 3% of the sample. The sample was peripheral blood. These receptors originate from a human donor in a cohort sampled during active COVID-19.

CDR3 sequence reads: CASSPAGAPYEQYF. CDR3 bases: TGCGCCAGCAGCCCAGCGGGGGCCCCCTACGAGCAGTACTTC. V and J are TRBV4-1 and TRBJ2-7; 8 nucleotides agree with TRBD2. Trimming cost V 4 bases and J 2 bases; bases outside gene matches: 4. The CDR3 consists of 14 residues. The germline V gene has CDR1 MGHRA and CDR2 YSYEKL.

This chain joins TRBV4-1 and TRBJ1-5; D possibly corresponds to TRBD1 (6 bases). The germline V and J ends were trimmed by 2 bases and 4 bases, with 21 bases remaining between them. The CDR3 runs to 18 residues. Germline assignment: CDR1 MGHRA and CDR2 YSYEKL. CDR3 sequence: CASSQSRGTLFENQPQHF. CDR3 in DNA: TGCGCCAGCAGCCAATCGAGGGGGACACTTTTTGAAAATCAGCCCCAGCATTTT.

Here the CDR3 reads CASSLSPGLAGGPKFF. DNA for the CDR3: TGTGCCAGCAGCTTATCCCCCGGACTAGCGGGAGGGCCTAAATTCTTC. The chain has TRBV11-3 and TRBJ2-1, with TRBD2 identical over 15 bases. V dropped 2 bases and J dropped 16; count of bases not matched to a gene: 12. There are 16 residues in the CDR3. The V gene's germline CDR1 is SGHNT and CDR2 YENEEA.

This clone is a singleton in its sample. The chain has TRBV27 and TRBJ2-7; no reliable D call. Between the trimmed V and J ends, which lost 0 bases and 3 bases, there was a span of 6 bases. The CDR3 sequence is 13 residues long. Looked up from germline, CDR1 is MNHEY and CDR2 is SMNVEV (reference sequence). CDR3 in amino acids: CASSLSAHYEQYF. The CDR3 nucleotides are TGTGCCAGCAGTTTATCAGCTCACTACGAGCAGTACTTC.

The CDR3 loop reads CASSLARGTYNEQFF. The CDR3 nucleotides read TGTGCCAGCAGCTTGGCGCGGGGGACCTACAATGAGCAGTTCTTC. The chain carries TRBV5-6 and TRBJ2-1, with 7 bases lining up with TRBD2. The germline V gene has CDR1 SGHDT and CDR2 YYEEEE. The CDR3 loop spans 15 amino acids. The ends lost 0 bases at V and 2 bases at J; junction bases unmatched: 2.

This chain links TRBV6-5 with TRBJ2-7; 7 bases line up with TRBD1. Trimming removed 7 bases from V and 1 base from J; junction bases left unmatched: 7. This CDR3 is built from 14 residues. Looked up from germline, CDR1 is MNHEY and CDR2 is SVGAGI. This CDR3 is CASTTNRGSYEQYF. The DNA for the CDR3 is TGTGCCAGCACCACGAACAGGGGTTCCTACGAGCAGTACTTC.

The genes are TRBV7-2 and TRBJ2-7; the match to TRBD2 covers 8 bases. Per the germline V gene, CDR1 is SGHTA and CDR2 is FQGNSA. J was trimmed by 3 bases and V by 4 bases; bases with no gene match: 11. The CDR3 totals 16 residues. CDR3 bases: TGTGCCAGCAGCTCCAACGTAGCGGGGCGAGGCTACGAGCAGTACTTC. This sequence encodes CASSSNVAGRGYEQYF. The whole variable domain, filled in from reference TRBV7-2 and TRBJ2-7, reads GAGVSQSPSNKVTEKGKDVELRCDPISGHTALYWYRQSLGQGLEFLIYFQGNSAPDKSGLPSDRFSAERTGGSVSTLTIQRTQQEDSAVYLCASSSNVAGRGYEQYFGPGTRLTVT.

The chain has TRBV5-8 and TRBJ1-1; D gene ambiguous. The CDR3 sequence is 13 residues long. V was pared by 3 bases and J by 5 bases, with 11 bases between. Germline V gives CDR1 SGHTS, CDR2 YDEGEE. CDR3 protein: CASSSVPRTEAFF. The CDR3 DNA follows: TGTGCCAGCAGCTCCGTCCCTCGGACTGAAGCTTTCTTT.

This clone was counted between two and nine times. This chain connects TRBV19 to TRBJ1-2; 9 positions agree with TRBD1. The CDR3 loop spans 17 amino acids. CDR1 and CDR2 from the germline V gene are LNHDA and SQIVND (reference sequence). After removal of 4 bases from V and 4 bases from J, the junction contained 13 bases not matched to a gene. The CDR3 region is CASSRDRADRQIYGYTF. The CDR3 region has the DNA TGTGCCAGTAGTAGGGACAGGGCGGACAGGCAAATCTATGGCTACACCTTC.

The chain has TRBV2 and TRBJ1-6; 7 nucleotides agree with TRBD1. Germline V lookup: CDR1 SNHLY, CDR2 FYNNEI. This CDR3 region has 16 residues. With V trimmed by 6 bases and J by 10 bases, 15 bases remained unmatched. DNA for the CDR3: TGTGCCAGCAGGGGATTTCAGGGGGTAGTGGGATCACCCCTCCACTTT. Translating it yields CASRGFQGVVGSPLHF.

The rearrangement links TRBV7-6 to TRBJ1-2; 7 bases agree with TRBD1. CDR1 is SGHVS and CDR2 is FNYEAQ in the germline V gene. V was clipped by 5 bases and J by 1 base; unmatched bases: 10. This CDR3 is built from 16 residues. The CDR3 nucleotides are TGTGCCAGCAGCCCTCTCCGGGACAGATATAACTATGGCTACACCTTC. Translation: CASSPLRDRYNYGYTF.

The chain couples TRBV11-2 to TRBJ1-1; weak D call: TRBD1 (6 bases). The CDR3 extends over 18 amino acids. V dropped 5 bases and J dropped 6 bases, with 28 bases sitting between them. The V gene's germline CDR1 is SGHAT and CDR2 FQNNGV. Here the CDR3 reads CASSPRWAGAQLGAEAFF. CDR3 DNA sequence: TGTGCCAGCAGCCCCCGGTGGGCAGGGGCTCAACTCGGCGCTGAAGCTTTCTTT.

The gene calls are TRBV5-6 and TRBJ1-1; 10 positions match TRBD1. CDR1 and CDR2 (germline): SGHDT, YYEEEE. V lost 5 bases, J lost 7 bases, and 8 bases stayed unmatched. The CDR3 length is 14 residues. CDR3 residues: CASRPGTGVFEAFF. In DNA, the CDR3 is TGTGCCAGCAGACCGGGGACAGGGGTCTTTGAAGCTTTCTTT.

The rearrangement joins TRBV23-1 to TRBJ1-5; 9 nucleotides agree with TRBD1. TRBV23-1 is noted as an ORF with a role that remains uncertain. The CDR3 is made up of 18 amino acids. Losses at the gene ends were 6 bases for V and 0 bases for J; bases not matched to a gene: 12. CDR3 nucleotides: TGCGCCAGCAGCCTGTTGGACAGGGGTTTGGATAGCAATCAGCCCCAGCATTTT. It specifies CASSLLDRGLDSNQPQHF.

The rearrangement links TRBV5-4 to TRBJ2-7; no firm D call. CDR1 is SGHNT and CDR2 is YYREEE in the germline V gene (reference sequence). V was clipped by 4 bases and J by 1 base, with 12 bases between them. There are 14 residues in the CDR3. CDR3: CASSERSSSYEQYF. The CDR3 DNA sequence: TGTGCCAGCAGCGAGCGCTCCTCATCCTACGAGCAGTACTTC.

The chain links TRBV27 to TRBJ1-2; 8 nucleotides agree with TRBD1. Germline trimming cut 7 bases from V and 2 bases from J; bases unmatched to any gene: 6. The CDR3 runs to 14 residues. CDR1 is MNHEY and CDR2 is SMNVEV in the germline V gene (reference sequence). The CDR3 is CASTRTGKNYGYTF. The CDR3 DNA reads TGTGCCAGCACTAGGACAGGGAAAAACTATGGCTACACCTTC.

This chain links TRBV7-2 with TRBJ2-7; maybe TRBD1 (6 bases). The V gene lost 1 base and the J gene lost 0 bases, with 10 bases spanning the gap. The CDR3 loop spans 15 amino acids. From germline, CDR1 is SGHTA and CDR2 FQGNSA. This chain's CDR3 is CASSLEAGVSYEQYF. CDR3 nucleotides: TGTGCCAGCAGCTTAGAAGCAGGGGTCTCCTACGAGCAGTACTTC.

J is TRBJ2-5 and V is TRBV12-3 or TRBV12-4; the match to TRBD1 covers 7 bases. V was pared by 6 bases and J by 4 bases, with 5 bases of the junction left unmatched. This CDR3 is 13 amino acids long. Here the CDR3 reads CASSPTGVETQYF. DNA for the CDR3: TGTGCCAGCAGCCCAACAGGGGTAGAGACCCAGTACTTC.

This clone appeared once. The chain uses TRBV6-5 and TRBJ1-4; 7 nucleotides line up with TRBD1. Per germline, CDR1 MNHEY and CDR2 SVGAGI. This CDR3 is 15 amino acids long. With 3 bases clipped from V and 8 bases from J, the junction kept 9 bases outside the gene matches. CDR3 region: CASSYMTGYREKLFF. For the CDR3, the DNA is TGTGCCAGCAGTTATATGACAGGGTATAGGGAAAAACTGTTTTTT.

The rearrangement joins TRBV13 to TRBJ1-2; 7 nucleotides align to TRBD1. This CDR3 spans 13 amino acids. Trimming took 10 bases from V and 7 from J; bases not matched to a gene: 12. The germline CDR1 and CDR2 sequences are PRHDT and FYEKMQ (reference sequence). The CDR3 here is CAIRQGEGLGYTF. The CDR3 DNA reads as TGTGCCATCCGACAGGGTGAGGGGCTTGGCTACACCTTC.

V is TRBV5-1 and J is TRBJ2-7, with 9 bases lining up with TRBD1. The CDR3 consists of 13 residues. V lost 4 bases, J lost 5 bases, and 4 bases stayed unmatched. Germline V gives CDR1 SGHRS, CDR2 YFSETQ. The CDR3 sequence: CASSTTGGHEQYF. CDR3 DNA: TGCGCCAGCAGCACAACAGGGGGCCACGAGCAGTACTTC.

The rearrangement uses TRBV29-1 and TRBJ1-1; no firm D call. Germline CDR1 SQVTM, CDR2 ANQGSEA. V lost 6 bases to trimming and J lost 3 bases, with 11 bases between them. The CDR3 runs to 12 residues. The CDR3 spells CSVRWGDTEAFF. The CDR3 DNA reads TGCAGCGTCCGGTGGGGAGACACTGAAGCTTTCTTT.

This chain joins TRBV4-2 and TRBJ1-4, with 8 nucleotides matching TRBD1. This CDR3 comprises 18 residues. Germline V gene sequence: CDR1 LGHNA, CDR2 YNFKEQ. Trimming took 0 bases from V and 8 from J; bases not matched to a gene: 14. CDR3 in amino acids: CASSQESSATGEAEKLFF. The CDR3 nucleotides are TGTGCCAGCAGCCAAGAGTCTTCGGCGACAGGGGAAGCGGAAAAACTGTTTTTT.